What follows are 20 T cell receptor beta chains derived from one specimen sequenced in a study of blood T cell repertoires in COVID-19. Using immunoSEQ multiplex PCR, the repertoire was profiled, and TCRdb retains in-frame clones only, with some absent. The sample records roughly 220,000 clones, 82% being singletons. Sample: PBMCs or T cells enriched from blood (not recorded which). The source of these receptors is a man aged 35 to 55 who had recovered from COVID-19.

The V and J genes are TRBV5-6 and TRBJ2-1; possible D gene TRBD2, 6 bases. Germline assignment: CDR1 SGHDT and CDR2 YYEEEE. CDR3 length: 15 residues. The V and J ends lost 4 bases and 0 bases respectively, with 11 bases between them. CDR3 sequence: CASSRTGSSYNEQFF. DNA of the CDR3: TGTGCCAGCAGCCGGACCGGGAGCTCCTACAATGAGCAGTTCTTC.

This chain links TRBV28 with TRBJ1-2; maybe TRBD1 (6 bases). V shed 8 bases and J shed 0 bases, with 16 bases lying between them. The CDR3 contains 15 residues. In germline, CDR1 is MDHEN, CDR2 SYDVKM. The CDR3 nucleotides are TGTGCCAGCGGCGGAGTCAGGGGAGCTAACTATGGCTACACCTTC. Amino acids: CASGGVRGANYGYTF.

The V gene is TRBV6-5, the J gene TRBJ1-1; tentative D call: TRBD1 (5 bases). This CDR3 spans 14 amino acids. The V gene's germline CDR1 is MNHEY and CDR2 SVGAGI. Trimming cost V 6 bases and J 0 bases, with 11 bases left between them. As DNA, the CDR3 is TGTGCCAGCAGGTCCCTGGGGCTGAACACTGAAGCTTTCTTT. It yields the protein CASRSLGLNTEAFF.

CDR3 residues: CASSSGTGLFF. The CDR3 DNA sequence: TGTGCCAGCAGCTCCGGGACAGGACTGTTTTTT. V usage is TRBV28 and J usage is TRBJ1-4; the match to TRBD1 covers 8 bases. With V trimmed by 6 bases and J by 13 bases, 4 bases remained unmatched. This CDR3 region has 11 residues. Germline CDR1 is MDHEN and CDR2 is SYDVKM.

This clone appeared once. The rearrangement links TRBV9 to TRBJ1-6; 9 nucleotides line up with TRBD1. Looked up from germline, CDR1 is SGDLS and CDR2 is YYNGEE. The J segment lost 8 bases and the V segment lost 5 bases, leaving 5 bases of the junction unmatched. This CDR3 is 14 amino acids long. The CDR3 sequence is CASRGQGRDSPLHF. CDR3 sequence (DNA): TGTGCCAGCAGAGGACAGGGGAGGGATTCACCCCTCCACTTT.

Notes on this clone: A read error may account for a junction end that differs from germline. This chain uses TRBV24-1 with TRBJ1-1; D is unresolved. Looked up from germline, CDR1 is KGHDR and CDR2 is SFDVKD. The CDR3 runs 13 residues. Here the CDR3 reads CATSDLLFRELIF. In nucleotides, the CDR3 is TGTGCCACCAGTGATTTGTTATTCCGGGAGCTAATTTTT.

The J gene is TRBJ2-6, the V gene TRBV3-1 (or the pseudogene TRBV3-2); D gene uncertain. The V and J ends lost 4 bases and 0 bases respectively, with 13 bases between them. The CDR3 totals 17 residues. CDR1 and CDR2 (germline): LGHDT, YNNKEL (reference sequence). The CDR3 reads CASSLPHRLSGANVLTF. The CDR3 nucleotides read TGTGCCAGCAGCCTCCCCCACCGACTCTCTGGGGCCAACGTCCTGACTTTC.

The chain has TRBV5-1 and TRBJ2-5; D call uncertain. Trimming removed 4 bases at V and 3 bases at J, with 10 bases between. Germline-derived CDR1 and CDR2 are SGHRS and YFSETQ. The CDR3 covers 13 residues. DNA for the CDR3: TGCGCCAGCAGCGTGGGCCCTAAAGAGACCCAGTACTTC. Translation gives CASSVGPKETQYF.

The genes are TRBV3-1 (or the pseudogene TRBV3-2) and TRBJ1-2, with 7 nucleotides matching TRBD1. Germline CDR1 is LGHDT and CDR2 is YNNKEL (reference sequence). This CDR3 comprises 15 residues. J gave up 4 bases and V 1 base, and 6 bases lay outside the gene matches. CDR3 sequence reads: CASSQGQGGTYGYTF. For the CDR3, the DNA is TGTGCCAGCAGCCAAGGTCAGGGGGGTACCTATGGCTACACCTTC.

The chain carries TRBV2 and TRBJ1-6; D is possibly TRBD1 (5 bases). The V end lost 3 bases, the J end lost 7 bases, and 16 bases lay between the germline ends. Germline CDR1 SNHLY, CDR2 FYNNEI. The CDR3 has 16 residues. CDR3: CASSDLAPGLNSPLHF. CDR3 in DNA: TGTGCCAGCAGTGATCTTGCCCCAGGGCTCAATTCACCCCTCCACTTT.

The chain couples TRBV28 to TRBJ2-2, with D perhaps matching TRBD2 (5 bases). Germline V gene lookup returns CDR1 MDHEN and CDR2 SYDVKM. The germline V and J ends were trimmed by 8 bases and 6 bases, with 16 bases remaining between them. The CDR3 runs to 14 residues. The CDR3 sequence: CASEAGGVSGELFF. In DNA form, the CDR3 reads TGTGCCAGCGAGGCGGGCGGTGTATCCGGGGAGCTGTTTTTT.

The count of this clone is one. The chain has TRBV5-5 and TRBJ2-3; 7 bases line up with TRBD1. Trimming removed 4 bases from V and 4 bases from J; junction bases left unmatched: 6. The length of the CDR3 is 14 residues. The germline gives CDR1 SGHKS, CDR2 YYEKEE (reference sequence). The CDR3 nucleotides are TGTGCCAGCAGCGAGGGACAGTTGGCAGATACGCAGTATTTT. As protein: CASSEGQLADTQYF.

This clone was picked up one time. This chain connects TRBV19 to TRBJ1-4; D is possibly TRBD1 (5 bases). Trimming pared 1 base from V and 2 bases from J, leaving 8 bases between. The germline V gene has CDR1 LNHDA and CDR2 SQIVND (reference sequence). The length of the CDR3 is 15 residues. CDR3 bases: TGTGCCAGTAGTATAGTAAGGGGCACTAATGAAAAACTGTTTTTT. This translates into CASSIVRGTNEKLFF.

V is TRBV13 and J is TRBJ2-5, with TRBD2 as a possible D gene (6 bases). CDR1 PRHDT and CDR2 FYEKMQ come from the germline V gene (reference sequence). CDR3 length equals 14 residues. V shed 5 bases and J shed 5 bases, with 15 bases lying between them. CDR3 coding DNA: TGTGCCAGCAGCCCCCGTGGTGCGGGGGAGACCCAGTACTTC. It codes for CASSPRGAGETQYF.

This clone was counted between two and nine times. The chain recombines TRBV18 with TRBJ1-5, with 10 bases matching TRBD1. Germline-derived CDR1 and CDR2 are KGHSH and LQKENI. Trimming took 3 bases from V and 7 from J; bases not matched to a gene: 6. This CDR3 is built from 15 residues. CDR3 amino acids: CASSPSTGGPQPQHF. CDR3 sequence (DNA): TGTGCCAGCTCACCGTCGACAGGGGGCCCACAGCCCCAGCATTTT.

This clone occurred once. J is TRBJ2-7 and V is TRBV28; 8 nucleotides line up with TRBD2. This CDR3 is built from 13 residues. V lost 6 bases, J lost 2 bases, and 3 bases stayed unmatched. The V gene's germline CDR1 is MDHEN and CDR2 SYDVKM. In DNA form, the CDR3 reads TGTGCCAGCAGCCTAGCGGGCCCCTACGAGCAGTACTTC. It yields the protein CASSLAGPYEQYF.

The CDR3 reads CASSLVLGDSSYGDTQYF. In nucleotides, the CDR3 is TGTGCCAGCAGCCTCGTTCTAGGGGACTCCTCATACGGAGATACGCAGTATTTT. The chain recombines TRBV11-2 with TRBJ2-3; weak D call: TRBD2 (6 bases). Germline V gives CDR1 SGHAT, CDR2 FQNNGV. Trimming removed 5 bases at V and 5 bases at J, with 26 bases between. The CDR3 is 18 residues long.

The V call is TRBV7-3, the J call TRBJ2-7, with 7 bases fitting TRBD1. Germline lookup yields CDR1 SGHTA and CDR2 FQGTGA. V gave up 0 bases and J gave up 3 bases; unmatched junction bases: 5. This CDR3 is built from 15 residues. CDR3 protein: CASSLTQGTVYEQYF. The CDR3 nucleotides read TGTGCCAGCAGCTTAACTCAGGGGACAGTCTACGAGCAGTACTTC.

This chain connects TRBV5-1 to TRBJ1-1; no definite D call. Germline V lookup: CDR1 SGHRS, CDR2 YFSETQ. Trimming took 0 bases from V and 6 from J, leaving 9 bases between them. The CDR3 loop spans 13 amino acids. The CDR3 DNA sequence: TGCGCCAGCAGCTTGGCCCAGTATGCTGAAGCTTTCTTT. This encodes CASSLAQYAEAFF. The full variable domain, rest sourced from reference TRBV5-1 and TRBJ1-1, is KAGVTQTPRYLIKTRGQQVTLSCSPISGHRSVSWYQQTPGQGLQFLFEYFSETQRNKGNFPGRFSGRQFSNSRSEMNVSTLELGDSALYLCASSLAQYAEAFFGQGTRLTVV.

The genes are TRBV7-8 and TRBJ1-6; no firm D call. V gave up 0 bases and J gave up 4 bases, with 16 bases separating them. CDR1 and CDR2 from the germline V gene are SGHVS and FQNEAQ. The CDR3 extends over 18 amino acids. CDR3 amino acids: CASSLAKTPNEYNSPLHF. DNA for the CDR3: TGTGCCAGCAGCTTAGCTAAGACACCCAACGAATATAATTCACCCCTCCACTTT.